Detailed here is one TCR beta chain. This sample stems from a study of T cells in Graves' hyperthyroidism and ophthalmopathy. Patients having uncontrolled infection, another autoimmune disease, pregnancy or lactation were not included. The CDR3 spans 12 residues. With 5 bases removed from V and 10 bases from J, the gap between germline ends came to 15 bases. Amplification yielded TCR beta CDR3 regions, with RNA transcripts as the source. The study used the HTBI primer set for a first-round RT-PCR of the TCR CDR3. TCRdb recomputed calls from the multiplex PCR reads with MiXCR, one row per CDR3 protein. The table has some 620,000 distinct CDR3 sequences, roughly 15% seen once.

The chain employs TRBV12-3 or TRBV12-4 and TRBJ2-7, with a tentative D call TRBD2 (6 bases). The sample comprised blood. This TCR was recovered from a woman aged 25 to 39 with Graves' hyperthyroidism. DNA of the CDR3: TGTGCCAGCAGTCCCTCTGGGGGGAGACAGTACTTC. Translating gives CASSPSGGRQYF.